This TCR beta chain originates from a study of blood T cell repertoires in COVID-19. Across the whole study: Acute-phase and convalescent COVID-19 samples originated in the United States, Italy and Spain. Sources were T cells, B-cell-depleted T cells, or PBMCs; the material itself was cDNA or gDNA.

V dropped 4 bases and J dropped 7 bases, with 11 bases sitting between them. From germline, CDR1 is SGHRS and CDR2 YFSETQ. The CDR3 is 12 amino acids. The authors' processing: Amplified reference gene primers provided the basis for estimating nucleated cell counts. Method: immunoSEQ multiplex PCR; TCRdb's copy keeps in-frame clones and lacks some. D and trimming come from the DNA, and the V and J calls and clone size come from that table. The sample gives about 73,000 clones, approximately 88% of which show up once; more than 2% is in the top ten. This clonotype was obtained from a man of 80 years or more with active or convalescent COVID-19. Sample: peripheral blood. The chain is built from TRBV5-1 and TRBJ1-1; D is perhaps TRBD1 (6 bases). The CDR3 nucleotides are TGCGCCAGCAGCGATGACAGGATTGAAGCTTTCTTT. The encoded protein is CASSDDRIEAFF. The full variable domain, in which reference TRBV5-1 and TRBJ1-1 provide the parts outside the CDR3, is KAGVTQTPRYLIKTRGQQVTLSCSPISGHRSVSWYQQTPGQGLQFLFEYFSETQRNKGNFPGRFSGRQFSNSRSEMNVSTLELGDSALYLCASSDDRIEAFFGQGTRLTVV.